A selection of T cell receptor beta chains follows, all from one sample in a study of T-cell reconstitution after alpha-beta-depleted transplantation in children. TCRdb independently ran MiXCR on the PCR reads; one entry per CDR3 protein. The table records about 250,000 distinct CDR3 sequences, roughly 25% of them present only once. Sequenced here: PBMCs, mostly from graft donor cells, sampled 360 days after TCRalphabeta/CD19-depleted stem cell transplant. These receptors were obtained from a female patient under 10 years old who had a stem cell transplant for congenital amegakaryocytic thrombocytopenia, so the T cells may come from the graft donor. CDR3s include the opening cysteine and the closing phenylalanine or tryptophan. A D gene is named only where the DNA matches it firmly. Only some rows state a clone size, as once, few, many or a class for expanded clones.

V gene: TRBV28
clone size: -
J gene: TRBJ1-1
D gene: TRBD1
CDR3 DNA: TGTGCCAGCAGTCCCACGGACAGGGGAGTTTTCACTGAAGCTTTCTTT
CDR3 protein: CASSPTDRGVFTEAFF

V gene: TRBV24-1
clone size: -
J gene: TRBJ2-3
D gene: -
CDR3 DNA: TGTGCCACCAGTGATTTGGAACAGGCTAGCACAGATACGCAGTATTTT
CDR3 protein: CATSDLEQASTDTQYF

V gene: TRBV7-9
clone size: -
J gene: TRBJ2-5
D gene: TRBD2
CDR3 DNA: TGTGCCAGCAGCTTAGAGGGACTAGCGGCAGAGACCCAGTACTTC
CDR3 protein: CASSLEGLAAETQYF

V gene: TRBV6-1
clone size: -
J gene: TRBJ1-2
D gene: TRBD1
CDR3 DNA: TGTGCCAGCAACAGGGGCGAAGCTAACTATGGCTACACCTTC
CDR3 protein: CASNRGEANYGYTF

V gene: TRBV29-1
clone size: few
J gene: TRBJ1-2
D gene: -
CDR3 DNA: TGCAGCGTCCAGAAAGGAGGTGGCTACACCTTC
CDR3 protein: CSVQKGGGYTF

V gene: TRBV5-1
clone size: -
J gene: TRBJ2-2
D gene: TRBD1
CDR3 DNA: TGCGCCAGCAGCACTGGGACAGGGGGCATCGGGGAGCTGTTTTTT
CDR3 protein: CASSTGTGGIGELFF

V gene: TRBV7-9
clone size: -
J gene: TRBJ2-4
D gene: -
CDR3 DNA: TGTGCCAGCCGGCGCGTAGCCAAAAACATTCAGTACTTC
CDR3 protein: CASRRVAKNIQYF

V gene: TRBV10-3
clone size: -
J gene: TRBJ1-1
D gene: -
CDR3 DNA: TGTGCCATCAGTGAGTTGGGGACTGAAGCTTTCTTT
CDR3 protein: CAISELGTEAFF

V gene: TRBV12-3/TRBV12-4
clone size: -
J gene: TRBJ1-2
D gene: TRBD1
CDR3 DNA: TGTGCCAGCAGTCAAAGTAGGGACAGGAACTATGGCTACACCTTC
CDR3 protein: CASSQSRDRNYGYTF

V gene: TRBV9
clone size: -
J gene: TRBJ2-3
D gene: TRBD2
CDR3 DNA: TGTGCCAGCAGCACACTAGCGGGACTCACAGATACGCAGTATTTT
CDR3 protein: CASSTLAGLTDTQYF

V gene: TRBV29-1
clone size: -
J gene: TRBJ1-2
D gene: TRBD1
CDR3 DNA: TGCAGCGTTGTCACAGGGGGCACTGATGGCTATGGCTACACCTTC
CDR3 protein: CSVVTGGTDGYGYTF

V gene: TRBV4-1
clone size: few
J gene: TRBJ1-2
D gene: -
CDR3 DNA: TGCGCCAGCAGGACAACAGGCCTCCCTACCTATGGCTACACCTTC
CDR3 protein: CASRTTGLPTYGYTF

V gene: TRBV28
clone size: many
J gene: TRBJ2-7
D gene: -
CDR3 DNA: TGTGCCAGCAGTTGGGGACTCACCTACGAGCAGTACTTC
CDR3 protein: CASSWGLTYEQYF

V gene: TRBV28
clone size: -
J gene: TRBJ2-1
D gene: TRBD1
CDR3 DNA: TGTGCCAGCAGTCCGGCTGACAGGGGGCGCGACAATGAGCAGTTCTTC
CDR3 protein: CASSPADRGRDNEQFF

V gene: TRBV4-1
clone size: -
J gene: TRBJ1-4
D gene: TRBD1
CDR3 DNA: TGCGCCAGCAGCCAATATTCCCAGGGGACAGGGCTTTTTGAAAAACTGTTTTTT
CDR3 protein: CASSQYSQGTGLFEKLFF

V gene: TRBV12-3/TRBV12-4
clone size: -
J gene: TRBJ1-2
D gene: -
CDR3 DNA: TGTGCCAGCGGCCCCGACAGATATGGCTACACCTTC
CDR3 protein: CASGPDRYGYTF

V gene: TRBV12-3/TRBV12-4
clone size: -
J gene: TRBJ1-4
D gene: TRBD1
CDR3 DNA: TGTGCCAGCAGTATCGGGACAGGGTATGGAAAACTGTTTTTT
CDR3 protein: CASSIGTGYGKLFF

V gene: TRBV6-2/TRBV6-3
clone size: -
J gene: TRBJ2-3
D gene: TRBD2
CDR3 DNA: TGTGCCAGCAGTCGACCCATCCTAGCGGTGGACACAGATACGCAGTATTTT
CDR3 protein: CASSRPILAVDTDTQYF

V gene: TRBV19
clone size: -
J gene: TRBJ1-1
D gene: -
CDR3 DNA: TGTGCCAGTAGGGCAGGGGACACTGAAGCTTTCTTT
CDR3 protein: CASRAGDTEAFF

V gene: TRBV20-1
clone size: -
J gene: TRBJ1-2
D gene: -
CDR3 DNA: TGCAGTGCTCCAGGACGGTCCCCTAGGGATGGCTACACCTTC
CDR3 protein: CSAPGRSPRDGYTF

V gene: TRBV2
clone size: -
J gene: TRBJ2-2
D gene: -
CDR3 DNA: TGTGCCAGCAGTGGCGTACGAGTTAACACCGGGGAGCTGTTTTTT
CDR3 protein: CASSGVRVNTGELFF

V gene: TRBV12-3/TRBV12-4
clone size: few
J gene: TRBJ2-3
D gene: -
CDR3 DNA: TGTGCCAGCATCCTCTCCCGGGCAGATACGCAGTATTTT
CDR3 protein: CASILSRADTQYF

V gene: TRBV3-1
clone size: few
J gene: TRBJ2-5
D gene: -
CDR3 DNA: TGTGCCAGCAGCCAAGCGGGGGTCCAAGAGACCCAGTACTTC
CDR3 protein: CASSQAGVQETQYF

V gene: TRBV28
clone size: few
J gene: TRBJ2-5
D gene: -
CDR3 DNA: TGTGCCAGCAGTCCCCCCTGGGAGACCCAGTACTTC
CDR3 protein: CASSPPWETQYF

V gene: TRBV5-1
clone size: many
J gene: TRBJ2-5
D gene: -
CDR3 DNA: TGCGCCAGCAGCTTGGAGGCAGGGACCCAAGAGACCCAGTACTTC
CDR3 protein: CASSLEAGTQETQYF

V gene: TRBV5-1
clone size: few
J gene: TRBJ1-4
D gene: TRBD1
CDR3 DNA: TGCGCCAGCAGAACGGGACAGGTTAATGAAAAACTGTTTTTT
CDR3 protein: CASRTGQVNEKLFF

V gene: TRBV10-3
clone size: -
J gene: TRBJ2-2
D gene: -
CDR3 DNA: TGTGCCATCAGTCGAGACAGGAACACCGGGGAGCTGTTTTTT
CDR3 protein: CAISRDRNTGELFF

V gene: TRBV20-1
clone size: many
J gene: TRBJ2-2
D gene: -
CDR3 DNA: TGCAGTGTTCGCGGGGCCGGGACCACCGGGGAGCTGTTTTTT
CDR3 protein: CSVRGAGTTGELFF

V gene: TRBV28
clone size: -
J gene: TRBJ2-7
D gene: TRBD1
CDR3 DNA: TGTGCCAGCCGGGACAGGGGATTCTACGAGCAGTACTTC
CDR3 protein: CASRDRGFYEQYF

V gene: TRBV28
clone size: -
J gene: TRBJ2-1
D gene: TRBD2
CDR3 DNA: TGTGCCAGCAGCTGCCAAACTAGCGGGATCCCGAGTGGCGATGAGCAGTTCTTC
CDR3 protein: CASSCQTSGIPSGDEQFF

V gene: TRBV12-3/TRBV12-4
clone size: few
J gene: TRBJ2-5
D gene: TRBD2
CDR3 DNA: TGTGCCAGCAGTCTAGCGGGGGTCCAAGAGACCCAGTACTTC
CDR3 protein: CASSLAGVQETQYF

V gene: TRBV6-2/TRBV6-3
clone size: many
J gene: TRBJ2-7
D gene: -
CDR3 DNA: TGTGCCAGCAGACACCGGGACTGGCTCTCCTACGAGCAGTACTTC
CDR3 protein: CASRHRDWLSYEQYF

V gene: TRBV12-3/TRBV12-4
clone size: few
J gene: TRBJ2-2
D gene: -
CDR3 DNA: TGTGCCAGCAGTTTTAGCGGCAGGGCCGGGGAGCTGTTTTTT
CDR3 protein: CASSFSGRAGELFF

V gene: TRBV29-1
clone size: -
J gene: TRBJ2-7
D gene: -
CDR3 DNA: TGCAGCGTTGCAAATACAGGCGAGCAGTACTTC
CDR3 protein: CSVANTGEQYF

V gene: TRBV10-3
clone size: -
J gene: TRBJ2-3
D gene: TRBD2
CDR3 DNA: TGTGCCATCAAGGGAGAGCTAGCGGGAGATACGCAGTATTTT
CDR3 protein: CAIKGELAGDTQYF

V gene: TRBV29-1
clone size: -
J gene: TRBJ2-3
D gene: -
CDR3 DNA: TGCAGCGTTGATCGGGGGTTTCCCACAGATACGCAGTATTTT
CDR3 protein: CSVDRGFPTDTQYF

V gene: TRBV24-1
clone size: once
J gene: TRBJ2-5
D gene: -
CDR3 DNA: TGTGCCACCAGTGCAGGGAATCGAGAGACCCAGTACTTC
CDR3 protein: CATSAGNRETQYF

V gene: TRBV29-1
clone size: few
J gene: TRBJ2-3
D gene: -
CDR3 DNA: TGCAGCGTTGGAGGTGGACTTAACCCTAGCACAGATACGCAGTATTTT
CDR3 protein: CSVGGGLNPSTDTQYF

V gene: TRBV7-8
clone size: -
J gene: TRBJ2-1
D gene: -
CDR3 DNA: TGTGCCAGCAGCTTAGAGGGGGGGCCCGAAGAGCAGTTCTTC
CDR3 protein: CASSLEGGPEEQFF

V gene: TRBV7-8
clone size: -
J gene: TRBJ1-2
D gene: TRBD1
CDR3 DNA: TGTGCCAGCAGCTTAGAGGGACAGGGCCGTGGCTACACCTTC
CDR3 protein: CASSLEGQGRGYTF

V gene: TRBV20-1
clone size: few
J gene: TRBJ2-6
D gene: -
CDR3 DNA: TGCAGTGCTAGACCCTTCGAGAGGGCTGGGGCCAACGTCCTGACTTTC
CDR3 protein: CSARPFERAGANVLTF

V gene: TRBV4-1
clone size: -
J gene: TRBJ1-3
D gene: -
CDR3 DNA: TGCGCCAGCAGCCACAGCAGGAACTCTGGAAACACCATATATTTT
CDR3 protein: CASSHSRNSGNTIYF

V gene: TRBV7-3
clone size: -
J gene: TRBJ2-1
D gene: TRBD2
CDR3 DNA: TGTGCCAGCAGCCTCGGGACTAGCTTTGAGCAGTTCTTC
CDR3 protein: CASSLGTSFEQFF